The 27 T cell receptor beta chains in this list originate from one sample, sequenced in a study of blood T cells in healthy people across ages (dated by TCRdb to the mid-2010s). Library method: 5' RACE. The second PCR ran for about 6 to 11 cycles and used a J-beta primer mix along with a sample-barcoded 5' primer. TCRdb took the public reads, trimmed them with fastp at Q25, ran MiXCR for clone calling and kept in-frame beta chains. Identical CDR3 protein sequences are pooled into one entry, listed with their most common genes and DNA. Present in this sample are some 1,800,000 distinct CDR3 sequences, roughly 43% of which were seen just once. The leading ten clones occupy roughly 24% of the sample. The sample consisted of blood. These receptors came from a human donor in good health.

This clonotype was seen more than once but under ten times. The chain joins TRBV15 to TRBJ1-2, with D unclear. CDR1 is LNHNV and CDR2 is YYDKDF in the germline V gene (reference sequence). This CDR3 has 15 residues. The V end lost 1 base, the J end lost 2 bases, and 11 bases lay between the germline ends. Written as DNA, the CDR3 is TGTGCCACCAGCAGAGCAGGATTCCCCAACTATGGCTACACCTTC. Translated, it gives CATSRAGFPNYGYTF.

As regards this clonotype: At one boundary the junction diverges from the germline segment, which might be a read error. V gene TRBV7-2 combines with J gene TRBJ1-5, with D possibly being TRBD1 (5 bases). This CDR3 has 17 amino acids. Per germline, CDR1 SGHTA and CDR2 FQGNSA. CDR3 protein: CAGSLRDFLNSNQPQHF. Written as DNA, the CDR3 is TGTGCCGGCAGCTTAAGGGACTTCCTAAATAGCAATCAGCCCCAGCATTTT.

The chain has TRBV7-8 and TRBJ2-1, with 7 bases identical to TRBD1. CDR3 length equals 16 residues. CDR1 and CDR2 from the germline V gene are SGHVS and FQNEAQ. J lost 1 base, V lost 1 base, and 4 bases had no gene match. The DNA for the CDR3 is TGTGCCAGCAGCTTAGGTAACAGGGGTTCCTACAATGAGCAGTTCTTC. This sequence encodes CASSLGNRGSYNEQFF.

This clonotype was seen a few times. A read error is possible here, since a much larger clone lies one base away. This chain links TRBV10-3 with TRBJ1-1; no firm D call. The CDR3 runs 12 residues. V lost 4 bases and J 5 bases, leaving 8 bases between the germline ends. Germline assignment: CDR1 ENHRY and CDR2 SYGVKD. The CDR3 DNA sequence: TGTGCCATCAGTGGGGGAGAGACTGAAGCTTTCTTT. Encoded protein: CAISGGETEAFF.

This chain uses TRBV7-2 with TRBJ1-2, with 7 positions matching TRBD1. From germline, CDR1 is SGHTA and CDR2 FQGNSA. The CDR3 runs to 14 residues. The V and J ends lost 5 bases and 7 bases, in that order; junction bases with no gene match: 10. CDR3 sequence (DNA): TGTGCCAGCAGCCCTAACAGGGGTGCGGGTGGCTACACCTTC. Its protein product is CASSPNRGAGGYTF.

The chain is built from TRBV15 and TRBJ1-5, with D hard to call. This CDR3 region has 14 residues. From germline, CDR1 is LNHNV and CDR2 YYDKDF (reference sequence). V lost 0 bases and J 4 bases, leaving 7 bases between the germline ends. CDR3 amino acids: CATSREGGNQPQHF. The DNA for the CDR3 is TGTGCCACCAGCAGAGAGGGTGGGAATCAGCCCCAGCATTTT.

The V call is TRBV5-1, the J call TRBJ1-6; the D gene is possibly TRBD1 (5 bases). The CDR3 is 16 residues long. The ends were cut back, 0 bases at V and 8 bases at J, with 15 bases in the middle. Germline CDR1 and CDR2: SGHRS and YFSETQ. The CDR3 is CASSLGGADGYSPLHF. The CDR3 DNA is TGCGCCAGCAGCTTGGGGGGCGCGGACGGATATTCACCCCTCCACTTT.

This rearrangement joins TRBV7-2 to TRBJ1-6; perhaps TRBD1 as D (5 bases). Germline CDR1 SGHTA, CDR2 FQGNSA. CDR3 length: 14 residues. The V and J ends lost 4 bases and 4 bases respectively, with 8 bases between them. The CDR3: CASSWGRYNSPLHF. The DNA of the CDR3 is TGTGCCAGCAGCTGGGGACGGTATAATTCACCCCTCCACTTT.

In DNA form, the CDR3 reads TGCGCCAGCCATCCACTAGCGGGGACAGATACGCAGTATTTT. This translates into CASHPLAGTDTQYF. V gene TRBV5-1 combines with J gene TRBJ2-3, with TRBD2 identical over 10 bases. Germline V lookup: CDR1 SGHRS, CDR2 YFSETQ. The CDR3 is 14 amino acids. V dropped 7 bases and J dropped 3; count of bases not matched to a gene: 5.

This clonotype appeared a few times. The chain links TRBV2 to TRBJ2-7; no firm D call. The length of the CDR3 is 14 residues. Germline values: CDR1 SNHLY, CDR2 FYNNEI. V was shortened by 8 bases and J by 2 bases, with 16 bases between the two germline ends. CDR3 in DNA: TGTGCCAGCCTCCGACACAGCCAAGCCTACGAGCAGTACTTC. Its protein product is CASLRHSQAYEQYF.

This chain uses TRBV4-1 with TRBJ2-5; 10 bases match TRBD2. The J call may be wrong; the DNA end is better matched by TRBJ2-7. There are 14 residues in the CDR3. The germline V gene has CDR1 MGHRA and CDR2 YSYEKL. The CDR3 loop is CASSQASGGGEQYF. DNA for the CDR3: TGCGCCAGCAGCCAGGCTAGCGGGGGTGGCGAGCAGTACTTC.

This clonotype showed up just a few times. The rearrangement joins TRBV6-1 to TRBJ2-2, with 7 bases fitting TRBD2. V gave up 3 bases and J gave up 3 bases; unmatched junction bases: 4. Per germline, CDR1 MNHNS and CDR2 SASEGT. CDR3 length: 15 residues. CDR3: CASSEGGDHTGELFF. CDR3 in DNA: TGTGCCAGCAGTGAGGGGGGGGACCACACCGGGGAGCTGTTTTTT.

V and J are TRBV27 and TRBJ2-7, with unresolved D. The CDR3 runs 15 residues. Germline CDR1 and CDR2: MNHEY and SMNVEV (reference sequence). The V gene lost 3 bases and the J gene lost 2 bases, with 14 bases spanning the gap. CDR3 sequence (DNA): TGTGCCAGCAGTTTTAGTAGCCGGATCCCCTACGAGCAGTACTTC. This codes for CASSFSSRIPYEQYF.

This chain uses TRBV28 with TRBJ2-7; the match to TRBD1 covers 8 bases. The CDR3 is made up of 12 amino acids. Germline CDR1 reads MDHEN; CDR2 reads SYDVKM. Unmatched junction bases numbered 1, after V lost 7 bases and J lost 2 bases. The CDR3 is CASKDRAYEQYF. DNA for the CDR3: TGTGCCAGCAAGGACAGGGCCTACGAGCAGTACTTC.

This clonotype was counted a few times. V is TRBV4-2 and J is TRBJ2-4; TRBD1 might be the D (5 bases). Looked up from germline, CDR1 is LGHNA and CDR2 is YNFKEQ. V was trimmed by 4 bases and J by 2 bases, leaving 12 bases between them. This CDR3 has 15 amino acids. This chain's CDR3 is CASSLQGVSKNIQYF. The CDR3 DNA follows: TGTGCCAGCAGCCTTCAAGGGGTTTCCAAAAACATTCAGTACTTC.

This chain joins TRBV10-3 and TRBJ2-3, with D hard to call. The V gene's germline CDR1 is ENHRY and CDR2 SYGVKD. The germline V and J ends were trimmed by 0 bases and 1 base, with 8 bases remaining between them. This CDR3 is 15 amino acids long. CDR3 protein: CAISESTDRTDTQYF. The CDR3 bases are TGTGCCATCAGTGAGTCGACGGACCGCACAGATACGCAGTATTTT.

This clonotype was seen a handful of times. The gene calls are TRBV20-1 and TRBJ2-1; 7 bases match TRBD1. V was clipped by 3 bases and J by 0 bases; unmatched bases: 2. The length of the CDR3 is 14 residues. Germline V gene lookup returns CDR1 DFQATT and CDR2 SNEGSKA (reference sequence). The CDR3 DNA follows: TGCAGTGCTAGCTGGGACAGCTCCTACAATGAGCAGTTCTTC. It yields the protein CSASWDSSYNEQFF.

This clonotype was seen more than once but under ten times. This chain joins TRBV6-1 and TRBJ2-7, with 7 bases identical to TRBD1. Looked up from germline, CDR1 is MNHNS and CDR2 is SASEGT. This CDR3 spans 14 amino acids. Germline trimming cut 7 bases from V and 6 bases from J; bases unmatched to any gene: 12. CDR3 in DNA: TGTGCCAGCACCCCATTACAGGGGCCGGGCGAGCAGTACTTC. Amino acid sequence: CASTPLQGPGEQYF.

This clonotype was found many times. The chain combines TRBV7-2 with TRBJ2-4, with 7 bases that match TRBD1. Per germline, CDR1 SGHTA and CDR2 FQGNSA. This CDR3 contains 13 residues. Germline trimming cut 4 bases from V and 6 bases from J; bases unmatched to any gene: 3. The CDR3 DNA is TGTGCCAGCAGCTCGGGACAGAGAAACATTCAGTACTTC. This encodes CASSSGQRNIQYF.

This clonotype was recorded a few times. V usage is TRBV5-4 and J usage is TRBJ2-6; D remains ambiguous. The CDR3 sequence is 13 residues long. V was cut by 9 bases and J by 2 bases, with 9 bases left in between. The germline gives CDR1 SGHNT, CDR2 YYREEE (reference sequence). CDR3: CANGYTGANVLTF. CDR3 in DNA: TGTGCCAACGGGTACACTGGGGCCAACGTCCTGACTTTC.

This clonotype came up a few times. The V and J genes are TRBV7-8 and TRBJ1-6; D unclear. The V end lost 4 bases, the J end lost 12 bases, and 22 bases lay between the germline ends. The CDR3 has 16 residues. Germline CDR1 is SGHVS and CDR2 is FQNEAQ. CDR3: CASSYSLTVRGRPLHF. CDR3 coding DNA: TGTGCCAGCAGCTACTCCTTGACCGTTCGTGGGAGACCCCTCCACTTT.

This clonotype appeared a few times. The CDR3 DNA follows: TGTGCCAGCAGCCACCCAGCCGACTCCTACGAGCAGTACTTC. It yields the protein CASSHPADSYEQYF. The V and J genes are TRBV5-6 and TRBJ2-7; D gene uncertain. The germline V and J ends were trimmed by 4 bases and 0 bases, with 11 bases remaining between them. The length of the CDR3 is 14 residues. The V gene's germline CDR1 is SGHDT and CDR2 YYEEEE.

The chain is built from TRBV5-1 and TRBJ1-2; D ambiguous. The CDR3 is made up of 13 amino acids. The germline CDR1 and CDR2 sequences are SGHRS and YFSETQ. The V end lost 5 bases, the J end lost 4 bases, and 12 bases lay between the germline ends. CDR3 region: CASSFNEGYGYTF. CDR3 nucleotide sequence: TGCGCCAGCAGTTTCAACGAAGGCTATGGCTACACCTTC. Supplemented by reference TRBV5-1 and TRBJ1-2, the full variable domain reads KAGVTQTPRYLIKTRGQQVTLSCSPISGHRSVSWYQQTPGQGLQFLFEYFSETQRNKGNFPGRFSGRQFSNSRSEMNVSTLELGDSALYLCASSFNEGYGYTFGSGTRLTVV.

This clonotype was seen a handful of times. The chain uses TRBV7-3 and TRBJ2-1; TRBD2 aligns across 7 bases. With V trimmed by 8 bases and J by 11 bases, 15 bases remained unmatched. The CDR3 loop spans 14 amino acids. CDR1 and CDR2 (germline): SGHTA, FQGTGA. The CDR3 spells CASPPRRGKTKQFF. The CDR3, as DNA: TGTGCCAGCCCCCCCAGGCGGGGGAAAACCAAGCAGTTCTTC.

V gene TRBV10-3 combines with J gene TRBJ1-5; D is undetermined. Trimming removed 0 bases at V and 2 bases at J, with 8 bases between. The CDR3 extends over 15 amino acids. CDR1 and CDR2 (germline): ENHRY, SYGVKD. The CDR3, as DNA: TGTGCCATCAGTGAGTCCCGGGGTCGCAATCAGCCCCAGCATTTT. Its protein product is CAISESRGRNQPQHF.

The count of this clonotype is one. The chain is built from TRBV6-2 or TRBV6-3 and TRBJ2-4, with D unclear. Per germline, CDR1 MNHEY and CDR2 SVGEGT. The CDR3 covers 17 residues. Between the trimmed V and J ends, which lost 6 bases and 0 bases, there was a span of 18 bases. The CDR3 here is CASSQDFAELAKNIQYF. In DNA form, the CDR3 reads TGTGCCAGCAGCCAAGATTTCGCAGAACTAGCCAAAAACATTCAGTACTTC.

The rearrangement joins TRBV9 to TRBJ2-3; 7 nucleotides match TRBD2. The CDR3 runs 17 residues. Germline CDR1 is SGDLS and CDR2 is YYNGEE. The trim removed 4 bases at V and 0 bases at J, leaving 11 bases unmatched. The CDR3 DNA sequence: TGTGCCAGCAGCCCTCTCTTTGGAGCGGGGAGCACAGATACGCAGTATTTT. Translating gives CASSPLFGAGSTDTQYF. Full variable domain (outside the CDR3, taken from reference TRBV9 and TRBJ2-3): DSGVTQTPKHLITATGQRVTLRCSPRSGDLSVYWYQQSLDQGLQFLIQYYNGEERAKGNILERFSAQQFPDLHSELNLSSLELGDSALYFCASSPLFGAGSTDTQYFGPGTRLTVL.